This entry lists 5 T cell receptor beta chains sequenced from one sample in a study of blood T cells in healthy people across ages. It was with a sample-barcoded 5' primer and a J-beta primer mix that a second PCR of roughly 7 to 12 cycles was run. A single record per CDR3 protein comes from TCRdb applying MiXCR to the 5' RACE reads. The sample consists of 550,000 to 700,000 distinct CDR3 sequences, 25% to 30% of them appearing once. Sample: blood. Receptors were obtained from a woman aged 70-85 years in good health.

This chain joins TRBV29-1 and TRBJ2-5, with D hard to call. Looked up from germline, CDR1 is SQVTM and CDR2 is ANQGSEA. The ends were cut back, 3 bases at V and 9 bases at J, with 14 bases in the middle. This CDR3 is built from 12 residues. The CDR3 sequence: CSVESGWAAQYF. CDR3 bases: TGCAGCGTTGAGTCGGGCTGGGCGGCCCAGTACTTC.

In its sample, this clonotype was seen many times. This rearrangement joins TRBV6-1 to TRBJ2-5; D is unresolved. The V gene's germline CDR1 is MNHNS and CDR2 SASEGT. The CDR3 covers 13 residues. V was cut by 1 base and J by 4 bases, with 7 bases left in between. In DNA form, the CDR3 reads TGTGCCAGCAGTGAAGGGTTTTCAGAGACCCAGTACTTC. Its translation is CASSEGFSETQYF.

In its sample, this clonotype was seen a few times. The rearrangement joins TRBV9 to TRBJ2-3, with 8 bases matching TRBD1. This CDR3 has 14 amino acids. CDR1 is SGDLS and CDR2 is YYNGEE in the germline V gene. V shed 2 bases and J 3 bases; nucleotides not matched to a gene: 2. CDR3: CASSVDRETDTQYF. Written as DNA, the CDR3 is TGTGCCAGCAGCGTGGACAGGGAGACAGATACGCAGTATTTT.

The rearrangement uses TRBV6-1 and TRBJ2-5; TRBD1 is a possible D gene (6 bases). The germline V gene encodes CDR1 MNHNS and CDR2 SASEGT. V was shortened by 6 bases and J by 3 bases, with 11 bases between the two germline ends. The CDR3 is 13 amino acids. This CDR3 is CASRQGSEETQYF. As DNA, the CDR3 is TGTGCCAGCAGGCAGGGGAGCGAAGAGACCCAGTACTTC.

The chain is built from TRBV3-1 and TRBJ2-5, with D perhaps TRBD1 (6 bases). The CDR3 contains 13 residues. V gave up 0 bases and J gave up 10 bases, with 12 bases separating them. Germline assignment: CDR1 LGHDT and CDR2 YNNKEL (reference sequence). In DNA, the CDR3 is TGTGCCAGCAGCCAAGATTGGACGGGACACCAGTACTTC. Its translation is CASSQDWTGHQYF.